This is a list of T cell receptor beta chains from one sample in a study of blood T cell repertoires in COVID-19. TCRdb keeps only in-frame clones here, not all; method: immunoSEQ multiplex PCR. The sample contains over 200,000 clones, roughly 87% of which appear only once. The specimen was peripheral blood. Receptors were obtained from a middle-aged man with active or convalescent COVID-19. Both conserved end residues are part of each CDR3. A D gene is named only where the DNA matches it firmly. Size values are once, few and many counts, or a class for expanded clones, and some rows have none.

j_gene: TRBJ2-1
len: 14
v_gene: TRBV5-4
d_gene: .
abundance: .
CDR3aa: CASSTRDLSNEQFF
CDR3nt: TGTGCCAGCAGCACCCGGGACTTAAGCAATGAGCAGTTCTTC

j_gene: TRBJ2-1
len: 14
v_gene: TRBV9
d_gene: TRBD2
abundance: .
CDR3aa: CASSGTSGGAQQFF
CDR3nt: TGTGCCAGCAGCGGAACTAGCGGGGGTGCCCAGCAGTTCTTC

j_gene: TRBJ1-3
len: 16
v_gene: TRBV2
d_gene: .
abundance: .
CDR3aa: CASSGGTPLSGNTIYF
CDR3nt: TGTGCCAGCAGTGGGGGGACACCCTTATCTGGAAACACCATATATTTT

j_gene: TRBJ1-1
len: 15
v_gene: TRBV5-1
d_gene: .
abundance: .
CDR3aa: CASSLETSGLTEAFF
CDR3nt: TGCGCCAGCAGCTTGGAGACTTCGGGGTTAACTGAAGCTTTCTTT

j_gene: TRBJ1-2
len: 12
v_gene: TRBV5-4
d_gene: .
abundance: .
CDR3aa: CASSRGGGGYTF
CDR3nt: TGTGCCAGCAGCCGAGGGGGTGGAGGCTACACCTTC

j_gene: TRBJ2-3
len: 15
v_gene: TRBV9
d_gene: .
abundance: .
CDR3aa: CASSVGGVSTDTQYF
CDR3nt: TGTGCCAGCAGCGTTGGAGGTGTAAGCACAGATACGCAGTATTTT

j_gene: TRBJ2-2
len: 18
v_gene: TRBV12-5
d_gene: TRBD2
abundance: .
CDR3aa: CASGPTLTSGTHHGELFF
CDR3nt: TGTGCTAGTGGCCCCACCCTGACTAGCGGGACCCACCACGGGGAGCTGTTTTTT

j_gene: TRBJ2-1
len: 13
v_gene: TRBV6-5
d_gene: .
abundance: .
CDR3aa: CAVSDSSYNEQFF
CDR3nt: TGTGCCGTCAGCGATAGCTCCTACAATGAGCAGTTCTTC

j_gene: TRBJ2-7
len: 17
v_gene: TRBV27
d_gene: TRBD1
abundance: .
CDR3aa: CASSLTVRDRSSYEQYF
CDR3nt: TGTGCCAGCAGTTTAACGGTTCGGGACAGGTCCTCCTACGAGCAGTACTTC

j_gene: TRBJ1-2
len: 11
v_gene: TRBV6-1
d_gene: .
abundance: .
CDR3aa: CASSDRYGYTF
CDR3nt: TGTGCCAGCAGTGATCGCTATGGCTACACCTTC

j_gene: TRBJ1-5
len: 16
v_gene: TRBV4-1
d_gene: .
abundance: .
CDR3aa: CASSPASGSFNQPQHF
CDR3nt: TGCGCCAGCAGCCCCGCCTCGGGGAGCTTCAATCAGCCCCAGCATTTT

j_gene: TRBJ1-1
len: 13
v_gene: TRBV18
d_gene: .
abundance: .
CDR3aa: CASSLLTGTEAFF
CDR3nt: TGTGCCAGCTCATTGTTGACGGGAACTGAAGCTTTCTTT

j_gene: TRBJ1-4
len: 19
v_gene: TRBV7-8
d_gene: .
abundance: .
CDR3aa: CASTPLGRESFETNEKLFF
CDR3nt: TGTGCCAGCACTCCCCTGGGGAGGGAATCTTTTGAGACTAATGAAAAACTGTTTTTT

j_gene: TRBJ2-1
len: 14
v_gene: TRBV27
d_gene: .
abundance: .
CDR3aa: CASSLQGTYNEQFF
CDR3nt: TGTGCCAGCAGTCTTCAGGGTACCTACAATGAGCAGTTCTTC

j_gene: TRBJ1-4
len: 15
v_gene: TRBV28
d_gene: .
abundance: .
CDR3aa: CASSPFNTGDEKLFF
CDR3nt: TGTGCCAGCAGTCCCTTCAACACTGGAGATGAAAAACTGTTTTTT

j_gene: TRBJ2-5
len: 16
v_gene: TRBV15
d_gene: .
abundance: .
CDR3aa: CATSRRGFEGEETQYF
CDR3nt: TGTGCCACCAGCAGGAGGGGTTTTGAGGGGGAAGAGACCCAGTACTTC

j_gene: TRBJ2-3
len: 15
v_gene: TRBV27
d_gene: .
abundance: .
CDR3aa: CASSFGLALTDTQYF
CDR3nt: TGTGCCAGCAGTTTCGGCCTAGCGCTCACAGATACGCAGTATTTT

j_gene: TRBJ2-3
len: 16
v_gene: TRBV4-1
d_gene: TRBD2
abundance: .
CDR3aa: CASSQEAGYTTDTQYF
CDR3nt: TGCGCCAGCAGCCAAGAAGCGGGATATACCACAGATACGCAGTATTTT

j_gene: TRBJ1-4
len: 15
v_gene: TRBV6-5
d_gene: TRBD1
abundance: .
CDR3aa: CASSSPGTAEEKLFF
CDR3nt: TGTGCCAGCAGTTCTCCAGGGACAGCGGAAGAAAAACTGTTTTTT

j_gene: TRBJ1-6
len: 18
v_gene: TRBV5-6
d_gene: TRBD1
abundance: .
CDR3aa: CASSLASPGQTQNSPLHF
CDR3nt: TGTGCCAGCAGCTTGGCTTCTCCGGGACAGACACAAAATTCACCCCTCCACTTT

j_gene: TRBJ2-1
len: 13
v_gene: TRBV3-1/TRBV3-2
d_gene: TRBD2
abundance: .
CDR3aa: CATSVAGGNEQFF
CDR3nt: TGTGCCACCTCGGTAGCGGGAGGAAATGAGCAGTTCTTC

j_gene: TRBJ2-7
len: 16
v_gene: TRBV19
d_gene: .
abundance: .
CDR3aa: CASSIRVPPAPYEQYF
CDR3nt: TGTGCCAGTAGTATCCGGGTCCCACCCGCGCCCTACGAGCAGTACTTC

j_gene: TRBJ1-5
len: 16
v_gene: TRBV19
d_gene: .
abundance: .
CDR3aa: CATIQGKMGLPQPQHF
CDR3nt: TGTGCCACCATCCAGGGGAAGATGGGATTACCTCAGCCCCAGCATTTT

j_gene: TRBJ1-2
len: 14
v_gene: TRBV9
d_gene: TRBD1
abundance: .
CDR3aa: CASSVDTGDYGYTF
CDR3nt: TGTGCCAGCAGCGTAGACACAGGGGACTATGGCTACACCTTC

j_gene: TRBJ1-2
len: 15
v_gene: TRBV4-1
d_gene: .
abundance: .
CDR3aa: CASSQVIGEDYGYTF
CDR3nt: TGCGCCAGCAGCCAAGTAATAGGGGAGGATTATGGCTACACCTTC

j_gene: TRBJ1-2
len: 16
v_gene: TRBV29-1
d_gene: TRBD1
abundance: .
CDR3aa: CSVEEARQGVYYGYTF
CDR3nt: TGCAGCGTTGAAGAGGCGAGACAGGGCGTATACTATGGCTACACCTTC

j_gene: TRBJ1-1
len: 15
v_gene: TRBV28
d_gene: .
abundance: .
CDR3aa: CASSLSLGAATEAFF
CDR3nt: TGTGCCAGCAGTTTGTCTTTGGGGGCGGCCACTGAAGCTTTCTTT

j_gene: TRBJ2-7
len: 17
v_gene: TRBV28
d_gene: TRBD1
abundance: once
CDR3aa: CASSLPLTRDSSYEQYF
CDR3nt: TGTGCCAGCAGTTTACCCCTGACCCGGGACAGCTCCTACGAGCAGTACTTC

j_gene: TRBJ1-3
len: 15
v_gene: TRBV18
d_gene: TRBD1
abundance: .
CDR3aa: CASSTGTRSGNTIYF
CDR3nt: TGTGCCAGCTCGACAGGGACAAGGTCTGGAAACACCATATATTTT

j_gene: TRBJ2-2
len: 17
v_gene: TRBV7-6
d_gene: TRBD2
abundance: .
CDR3aa: CASSPGLAGLYLGELFF
CDR3nt: TGTGCCAGCAGCCCAGGACTAGCGGGACTTTATTTAGGGGAGCTGTTTTTT

j_gene: TRBJ2-7
len: 12
v_gene: TRBV28
d_gene: .
abundance: .
CDR3aa: CASSSRSYEQYF
CDR3nt: TGTGCCAGCAGTTCCCGCTCCTACGAGCAGTACTTC

j_gene: TRBJ1-4
len: 18
v_gene: TRBV5-1
d_gene: .
abundance: .
CDR3aa: CASSLYGGMSRTNEKLFF
CDR3nt: TGCGCCAGCAGCTTGTATGGGGGGATGAGCAGAACTAATGAAAAACTGTTTTTT

j_gene: TRBJ2-7
len: 15
v_gene: TRBV6-5
d_gene: TRBD2
abundance: .
CDR3aa: CASSQAASGAYEQYF
CDR3nt: TGTGCCAGCTCCCAGGCGGCTAGCGGAGCGTACGAGCAGTACTTC

j_gene: TRBJ1-5
len: 16
v_gene: TRBV6-1
d_gene: .
abundance: .
CDR3aa: CASSEAPTGLSKPQHF
CDR3nt: TGTGCCAGCAGTGAAGCGCCCACAGGTCTCTCGAAGCCCCAGCATTTT

j_gene: TRBJ1-1
len: 17
v_gene: TRBV19
d_gene: TRBD1
abundance: .
CDR3aa: CASRPTPGQAPNTEAFF
CDR3nt: TGTGCCAGTAGGCCCACTCCGGGACAGGCGCCGAACACTGAAGCTTTCTTT

j_gene: TRBJ2-2
len: 16
v_gene: TRBV11-2
d_gene: TRBD2
abundance: .
CDR3aa: CASSFLAGGTTGELFF
CDR3nt: TGTGCCAGCAGCTTTTTAGCGGGGGGAACCACCGGGGAGCTGTTTTTT

j_gene: TRBJ1-5
len: 13
v_gene: TRBV7-8
d_gene: .
abundance: once
CDR3aa: CASSLALNQPQHF
CDR3nt: TGTGCCAGCAGCTTAGCGTTAAATCAGCCCCAGCATTTT

j_gene: TRBJ2-7
len: 15
v_gene: TRBV6-4
d_gene: TRBD1
abundance: .
CDR3aa: CASSAATGGSYEQYF
CDR3nt: TGTGCCAGCAGTGCCGCGACAGGGGGATCCTACGAGCAGTACTTC

j_gene: TRBJ2-1
len: 13
v_gene: TRBV10-1
d_gene: .
abundance: .
CDR3aa: CASGSTRGGEQFF
CDR3nt: TGCGCCAGCGGCTCCACGCGGGGCGGGGAGCAGTTCTTC

j_gene: TRBJ1-2
len: 13
v_gene: TRBV5-6
d_gene: TRBD1
abundance: .
CDR3aa: CASSLTGGRGYTF
CDR3nt: TGTGCCAGCAGCTTGACAGGGGGTAGAGGCTACACCTTC

j_gene: TRBJ2-7
len: 13
v_gene: TRBV30
d_gene: .
abundance: .
CDR3aa: CAWRDTSSYEQYF
CDR3nt: TGTGCCTGGAGGGACACCAGCTCCTACGAGCAGTACTTC

j_gene: TRBJ2-5
len: 14
v_gene: TRBV4-1
d_gene: TRBD2
abundance: .
CDR3aa: CASSLPGLAGTQYF
CDR3nt: TGCGCCAGCAGCCTTCCGGGACTAGCGGGGACCCAGTACTTC

j_gene: TRBJ1-6
len: 15
v_gene: TRBV18
d_gene: .
abundance: once
CDR3aa: CASSPRTVVDSPLHF
CDR3nt: TGTGCCAGCTCACCACGAACAGTCGTGGATTCACCCCTCCACTTT

j_gene: TRBJ2-1
len: 18
v_gene: TRBV2
d_gene: TRBD1
abundance: .
CDR3aa: CASSALTGGGLGYNEQFF
CDR3nt: TGTGCCAGCAGCGCGTTGACAGGGGGCGGTCTGGGTTACAATGAGCAGTTCTTC

j_gene: TRBJ2-1
len: 15
v_gene: TRBV27
d_gene: TRBD1
abundance: .
CDR3aa: CASGAGTGVYNEQFF
CDR3nt: TGTGCCAGCGGGGCCGGGACAGGGGTTTACAATGAGCAGTTCTTC

j_gene: TRBJ1-1
len: 14
v_gene: TRBV7-8
d_gene: .
abundance: .
CDR3aa: CASSLGVVPTEAFF
CDR3nt: TGTGCCAGCAGCTTAGGAGTGGTCCCCACTGAAGCTTTCTTT

j_gene: TRBJ1-5
len: 19
v_gene: TRBV24-1
d_gene: TRBD1
abundance: .
CDR3aa: CATSDSRDRDLNSNQPQHF
CDR3nt: TGTGCCACCAGTGATTCAAGGGACAGGGACCTGAATAGCAATCAGCCCCAGCATTTT

j_gene: TRBJ2-5
len: 18
v_gene: TRBV3-1/TRBV3-2
d_gene: TRBD2
abundance: .
CDR3aa: CASSPTGLAGQIGETQYF
CDR3nt: TGTGCCAGCAGCCCGACAGGACTAGCGGGGCAAATTGGGGAGACCCAGTACTTC

j_gene: TRBJ2-5
len: 19
v_gene: TRBV6-1
d_gene: TRBD2
abundance: .
CDR3aa: CASSEAIAGGRTSKETQYF
CDR3nt: TGTGCCAGCAGTGAAGCAATAGCTGGCGGGAGGACTTCTAAAGAGACCCAGTACTTC

j_gene: TRBJ2-5
len: 15
v_gene: TRBV2
d_gene: TRBD1
abundance: .
CDR3aa: CASRPDRGRKETQYF
CDR3nt: TGTGCCAGCAGACCCGACAGGGGAAGGAAGGAGACCCAGTACTTC

j_gene: TRBJ2-7
len: 15
v_gene: TRBV27
d_gene: .
abundance: .
CDR3aa: CASSLRQGSVYEQYF
CDR3nt: TGTGCCAGCAGTTTAAGGCAGGGGTCGGTCTACGAGCAGTACTTC

j_gene: TRBJ1-1
len: 15
v_gene: TRBV18
d_gene: .
abundance: .
CDR3aa: CASSPIGGSNTEAFF
CDR3nt: TGTGCCAGCTCCCCCATTGGGGGGAGCAACACTGAAGCTTTCTTT

j_gene: TRBJ1-1
len: 15
v_gene: TRBV28
d_gene: .
abundance: .
CDR3aa: CASSLGGGLNTEAFF
CDR3nt: TGTGCCAGCAGTTTAGGGGGGGGCCTGAACACTGAAGCTTTCTTT